The 25 T cell receptor beta chains below come from one sample, sequenced in a study of Ad26.COV2.S vaccination and SARS-CoV-2 variants. Assay: immunoSEQ multiplex PCR; the TCRdb copy retains only in-frame clones and omits some. The sample yields about 410,000 clones, roughly 90% seen once. Treatment: some 20 received Ad26.COV2.S at low or high dose, single or two shots; 5 received placebo; per-sample allocation not given. The samples date from day 63 after the first vaccine or placebo injection. Here the sequenced sample was peripheral blood, taken in a trial of Ad26.COV2.S vaccine versus placebo. Receptors originate from a person between 18 and 60 years old who received the Ad26.COV2.S COVID-19 vaccine or a placebo.

This chain joins TRBV24-1 and TRBJ2-1, with a tentative D call TRBD2 (7 bases). The length of the CDR3 is 13 residues. The V gene's germline CDR1 is KGHDR and CDR2 SFDVKD. Trimming took off 4 bases at V and 10 bases at J, with 13 bases between the two ends. Written as DNA, the CDR3 is TGTGCCACCAGTGACGGGGGGCCTTCGGAGCAGTTCTTC. Protein product: CATSDGGPSEQFF.

The chain has TRBV4-3 and TRBJ2-2; 7 nucleotides agree with TRBD1. This CDR3 has 17 amino acids. Germline CDR1 and CDR2: LGHNA and YSLEER. The trim removed 3 bases at V and 3 bases at J, leaving 10 bases unmatched. CDR3 in DNA: TGCGCCAGCAGCCAGGAATTTGACAGGGCCGACACCGGGGAGCTGTTTTTT. Amino acids: CASSQEFDRADTGELFF.

This clone showed up just once. V is TRBV4-3 and J is TRBJ2-4; 7 bases agree with TRBD2. The junction had 7 bases not matched to a gene; V was cut back by 1 base and J by 4 bases. Germline-derived CDR1 and CDR2 are LGHNA and YSLEER. The CDR3 loop spans 16 amino acids. The DNA for the CDR3 is TGCGCCAGCAGCCAAGGTTGGGCTAGCGGAAAAAACATTCAGTACTTC. Translation gives CASSQGWASGKNIQYF.

V usage is TRBV18 and J usage is TRBJ2-3, with 7 bases identical to TRBD1. In germline, CDR1 is KGHSH, CDR2 LQKENI. The CDR3 is 16 amino acids. Germline trimming cut 3 bases from V and 1 base from J; bases unmatched to any gene: 7. In DNA form, the CDR3 reads TGTGCCAGCTCACCCCGGACAGGAATAGGCACAGATACGCAGTATTTT. This gives the protein CASSPRTGIGTDTQYF.

The chain combines TRBV4-1 with TRBJ1-2; TRBD1 matches 8 bases. The junction had 4 bases not matched to a gene; V was cut back by 0 bases and J by 4 bases. The germline V gene has CDR1 MGHRA and CDR2 YSYEKL. This CDR3 region has 15 residues. CDR3 nucleotide sequence: TGCGCCAGCAGCCAAGAAGGACAGGGCAGCTATGGCTACACCTTC. This codes for CASSQEGQGSYGYTF.

The rearrangement joins TRBV14 to TRBJ2-1, with D uncertain. Per the germline V gene, CDR1 is SGHDN and CDR2 is FVKESK. The V gene lost 0 bases and the J gene lost 7 bases, with 13 bases spanning the gap. The CDR3 extends over 15 amino acids. The CDR3 DNA reads TGTGCCAGCAGCCAAGAGTTGTTTCCGGGTAATGAGCAGTTCTTC. It translates to CASSQELFPGNEQFF.

The genes are TRBV27 and TRBJ2-3; 8 positions match TRBD1. CDR1 and CDR2 (germline): MNHEY, SMNVEV (reference sequence). The CDR3 length is 14 residues. J lost 6 bases, V lost 5 bases, and 7 bases had no gene match. Here the CDR3 reads CASSLWDRLDTQYF. The CDR3 region has the DNA TGTGCCAGCAGTCTCTGGGACAGGCTGGATACGCAGTATTTT.

The chain couples TRBV7-9 to TRBJ2-7, with D maybe TRBD2 (6 bases). Germline CDR1 reads SEHNR; CDR2 reads FQNEAQ (reference sequence). The CDR3 totals 17 residues. The V gene lost 5 bases and the J gene lost 2 bases, with 22 bases spanning the gap. CDR3 DNA: TGTGCCAGCAGCGGGGTGGAGGGGACTCACCCCGCCTACGAGCAGTACTTC. Protein: CASSGVEGTHPAYEQYF.

The chain carries TRBV29-1 and TRBJ2-5; 9 bases line up with TRBD1. The CDR3 is made up of 14 amino acids. Unmatched junction bases numbered 7, after V lost 6 bases and J lost 2 bases. Germline loops: CDR1 SQVTM, CDR2 ANQGSEA. In nucleotides, the CDR3 is TGCAGCGTCCCGCCGGGACAGGGACAAGAGACCCAGTACTTC. Amino acid sequence: CSVPPGQGQETQYF.

The rearrangement joins TRBV28 to TRBJ1-1, with 7 bases fitting TRBD1. J lost 6 bases, V lost 3 bases, and 13 bases had no gene match. The length of the CDR3 is 16 residues. The germline V gene encodes CDR1 MDHEN and CDR2 SYDVKM. The CDR3 spells CASSFRNHRGEAEAFF. CDR3 in DNA: TGTGCCAGCAGTTTTAGGAACCACAGGGGCGAGGCTGAAGCTTTCTTT.

The J gene is TRBJ1-3, the V gene TRBV28; D is perhaps TRBD1 (5 bases). This CDR3 comprises 15 residues. With 5 bases removed from V and 5 bases from J, the gap between germline ends came to 16 bases. Germline V gives CDR1 MDHEN, CDR2 SYDVKM. The CDR3 region is CASSPPGGGRNTIYF. As DNA, the CDR3 is TGTGCCAGCAGTCCCCCCGGGGGGGGGAGAAACACCATATATTTT.

To note about this clone: The sample has other DNA sequences that encode this CDR3 too. The rearrangement links TRBV7-2 to TRBJ1-1; 7 nucleotides line up with TRBD1. V lost 5 bases, J lost 2 bases, and 2 bases stayed unmatched. The CDR3 is 13 residues long. CDR1 is SGHTA, CDR2 FQGNSA, per germline. In DNA form, the CDR3 reads TGTGCCAGCAGCCGACAGGGTAACACTGAAGCTTTCTTT. Encoded protein: CASSRQGNTEAFF.

The rearrangement uses TRBV30 and TRBJ2-7; 13 bases map to TRBD2. The junction had 14 bases not matched to a gene; V was cut back by 4 bases and J by 2 bases. The germline V gene has CDR1 GTSNPN and CDR2 SVGIG (reference sequence). The CDR3 contains 18 residues. CDR3 in DNA: TGTGCCTGGAATCCCGGACTAGCGGGGGTAGGGCCTACCTACGAGCAGTACTTC. Translation: CAWNPGLAGVGPTYEQYF.

Here the CDR3 reads CASSQGLTDLWAFF. CDR3 DNA: TGCGCCAGCAGCCAAGGGCTTACAGACCTGTGGGCTTTCTTT. The rearrangement joins TRBV4-3 to TRBJ1-1; no clear D. Germline loops: CDR1 LGHNA, CDR2 YSLEER. CDR3 size: 14 residues. Trimming took off 1 base at V and 11 bases at J, with 17 bases between the two ends.

The chain uses TRBV6-5 and TRBJ1-6; D unresolved. The germline V gene has CDR1 MNHEY and CDR2 SVGAGI. This CDR3 is built from 15 residues. Trimming stripped 7 bases from V and 7 bases from J, with 17 bases between. The chain's CDR3 is CASTLRSRANSPLHF. CDR3 bases: TGTGCCAGCACCCTCCGAAGTAGGGCGAATTCACCCCTCCACTTT.

V is TRBV2 and J is TRBJ2-3; D is perhaps TRBD2 (6 bases). The CDR3 is 14 residues long. Germline V gene data show CDR1 as SNHLY and CDR2 as FYNNEI. Trimming removed 4 bases from V and 6 bases from J, with 14 bases in between. Here the CDR3 DNA reads TGTGCCAGCAGTGCGAGACTAGTCGGGGATACGCAGTATTTT. Encoded protein: CASSARLVGDTQYF.

In its sample, this clone was seen once. DNA for the CDR3: TGTGCCAGCAGTCGGACCCGGGGCTACCGAAACACCATATATTTT. Residues: CASSRTRGYRNTIYF. This chain uses TRBV6-5 with TRBJ1-3, with D possibly TRBD1 on 5 matching bases. The CDR3 is made up of 15 amino acids. Germline V gene lookup returns CDR1 MNHEY and CDR2 SVGAGI. V lost 5 bases to trimming and J lost 5 bases, with 16 bases between them.

The chain is built from TRBV3-1 (or the pseudogene TRBV3-2) and TRBJ2-1, with TRBD1 identical over 9 bases. CDR1 and CDR2 (germline): LGHDT, YNNKEL (reference sequence). Germline trimming cut 3 bases from V and 4 bases from J; bases unmatched to any gene: 13. CDR3 length: 18 residues. The DNA for the CDR3 is TGTGCCAGCAGCCACTCGGGACAGGGACGTTCGGGTTACAATGAGCAGTTCTTC. This gives the protein CASSHSGQGRSGYNEQFF.

This sequence joins TRBV9 and TRBJ2-3; TRBD2 is a possible D gene (7 bases). This CDR3 is built from 17 residues. V was pared by 4 bases and J by 4 bases, with 22 bases between. In germline, CDR1 is SGDLS, CDR2 YYNGEE. CDR3 residues: CASSQWGGPRVADTQYF. CDR3 DNA: TGTGCCAGCAGCCAGTGGGGGGGGCCACGGGTTGCAGATACGCAGTATTTT.

This clone has only a few counts. The J gene is TRBJ1-1, the V gene TRBV6-6, with D perhaps TRBD1 (5 bases). Deletions cut 4 bases from V and 6 bases from J, with 12 bases between. This CDR3 spans 13 amino acids. Looked up from germline, CDR1 is MNHNY and CDR2 is SVGAGI (reference sequence). This CDR3 reads CASSLGLRAEAFF. The CDR3 nucleotides are TGTGCCAGCAGTTTGGGACTCAGGGCTGAAGCTTTCTTT.

About this clone: A much larger clone lies a single base off, so this may be a read error. The same CDR3 can be traced to other DNA sequences in this sample. The chain employs TRBV24-1 and TRBJ2-5, with D possibly matching TRBD1 (5 bases). This CDR3 is built from 16 residues. Germline-derived CDR1 and CDR2 are KGHDR and SFDVKD. V shed 1 base and J shed 8 bases, with 19 bases lying between them. For the CDR3, the DNA is TGTGCCACCAGTGATTTCCGGGTACCATGCAGGGAAACCCAGTACTTC. Encoded protein: CATSDFRVPCRETQYF.

The rearrangement uses TRBV7-8 and TRBJ1-1; TRBD1 matches at 9 bases. The J segment lost 8 bases and the V segment lost 1 base, leaving 14 bases of the junction unmatched. This CDR3 is built from 17 residues. Looked up from germline, CDR1 is SGHVS and CDR2 is FQNEAQ. CDR3 sequence reads: CASSLGLGQGSSTEAFF. The CDR3 DNA follows: TGTGCCAGCAGCTTAGGGTTGGGACAGGGTAGTTCCACCGAAGCTTTCTTT. Complete variable domain (other parts from reference TRBV7-8 and TRBJ1-1): GAGVSQSPRYKVAKRGQDVALRCDPISGHVSLFWYQQALGQGPEFLTYFQNEAQLDKSGLPSDRFFAERPEGSVSTLKIQRTQQEDSAVYLCASSLGLGQGSSTEAFFGQGTRLTVV.

The chain is built from TRBV7-8 and TRBJ1-2; no reliable D call. This CDR3 contains 13 residues. Trimming removed 5 bases at V and 10 bases at J, with 17 bases between. Per germline, CDR1 SGHVS and CDR2 FQNEAQ. CDR3 loop: CASSPRRDAAYTF. The CDR3 DNA is TGTGCCAGCAGCCCCCGGCGCGACGCGGCCTACACCTTC.

This chain uses TRBV3-1 (or the pseudogene TRBV3-2) with TRBJ1-2; D gene unclear. The V end lost 4 bases, the J end lost 8 bases, and 14 bases lay between the germline ends. Germline V gives CDR1 LGHDT, CDR2 YNNKEL (reference sequence). This CDR3 contains 13 residues. CDR3: CASSPIIYWGYTF. DNA of the CDR3: TGTGCCAGCAGCCCCATCATTTACTGGGGCTACACCTTC.

The chain has TRBV6-5 and TRBJ1-2; 9 nucleotides match TRBD1. CDR3 length equals 14 residues. Germline loops: CDR1 MNHEY, CDR2 SVGAGI. With 6 bases clipped from V and 7 bases from J, the junction kept 9 bases outside the gene matches. CDR3 residues: CASRSRGQGGGYTF. Here the CDR3 DNA reads TGTGCCAGCAGATCGAGGGGACAGGGAGGTGGCTACACCTTC.